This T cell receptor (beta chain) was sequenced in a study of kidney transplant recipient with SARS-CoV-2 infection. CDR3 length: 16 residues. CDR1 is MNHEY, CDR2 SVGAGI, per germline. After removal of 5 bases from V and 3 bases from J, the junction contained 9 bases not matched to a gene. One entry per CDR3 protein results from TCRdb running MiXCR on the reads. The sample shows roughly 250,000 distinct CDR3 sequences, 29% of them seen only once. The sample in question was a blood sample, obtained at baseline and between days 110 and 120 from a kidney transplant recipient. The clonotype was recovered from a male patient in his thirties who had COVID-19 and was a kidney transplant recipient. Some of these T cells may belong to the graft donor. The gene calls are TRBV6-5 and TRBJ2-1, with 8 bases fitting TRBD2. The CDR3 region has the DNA TGTGCCAGCAGTGACCCTACCGGGAGGGTCTACAATGAGCAGTTCTTC. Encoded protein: CASSDPTGRVYNEQFF.